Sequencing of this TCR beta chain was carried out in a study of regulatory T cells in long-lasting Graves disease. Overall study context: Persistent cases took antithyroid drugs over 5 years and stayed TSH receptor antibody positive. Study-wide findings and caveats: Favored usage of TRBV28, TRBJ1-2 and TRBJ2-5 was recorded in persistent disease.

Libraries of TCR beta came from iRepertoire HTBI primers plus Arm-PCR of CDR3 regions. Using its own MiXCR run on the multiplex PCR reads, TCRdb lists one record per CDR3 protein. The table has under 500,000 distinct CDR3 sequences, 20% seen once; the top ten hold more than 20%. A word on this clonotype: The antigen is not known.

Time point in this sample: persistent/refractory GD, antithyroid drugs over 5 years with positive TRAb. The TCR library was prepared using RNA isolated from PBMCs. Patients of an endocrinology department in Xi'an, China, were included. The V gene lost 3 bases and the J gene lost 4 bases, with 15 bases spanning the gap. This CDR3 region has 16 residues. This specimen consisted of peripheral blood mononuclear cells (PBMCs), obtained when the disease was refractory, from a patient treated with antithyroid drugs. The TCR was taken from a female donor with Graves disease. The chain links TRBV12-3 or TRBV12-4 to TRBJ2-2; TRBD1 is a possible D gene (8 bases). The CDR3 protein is CASSLDREGSTGELFF. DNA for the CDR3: TGTGCCAGCAGTTTGGACAGGGAGGGTAGCACCGGGGAGCTGTTTTTT.